These 26 T cell receptor beta chains came from one sample sequenced in a study of cytomegalovirus exposure and HLA in healthy donors. PCR involved 60 Vbeta and 13 Jbeta primers. Sequencing used immunoSEQ multiplex PCR; TCRdb keeps in-frame clones, though not all of them. This table has tens of thousands of clones, 80% to 90% appearing once. Specimen: PBMCs. The receptors stem from a woman aged 25 to 39 in good health and CMV-seropositive.

V and J are TRBV29-1 and TRBJ1-1; TRBD1 matches at 9 bases. This CDR3 region has 13 residues. Unmatched junction bases numbered 7, after V lost 7 bases and J lost 4 bases. Germline lookup yields CDR1 SQVTM and CDR2 ANQGSEA. The CDR3 DNA reads as TGCAGCGGGGGCGGACAGGGGAGCACTGAAGCTTTCTTT. The encoded protein is CSGGGQGSTEAFF.

The chain carries TRBV5-4 and TRBJ2-5; D is possibly TRBD1 (5 bases). This CDR3 is 14 amino acids long. Germline assignment: CDR1 SGHNT and CDR2 YYREEE (reference sequence). Trimming took 1 base from V and 1 from J, leaving 8 bases between them. CDR3 in amino acids: CASSLRTGQETQYF. DNA for the CDR3: TGTGCCAGCAGCTTGCGTACAGGCCAAGAGACCCAGTACTTC.

As concerns this clone: This probably arose from a read error, given a far larger clone one base away. The chain combines TRBV4-2 with TRBJ2-1, with TRBD1 matching 7 bases. This CDR3 region has 16 residues. CDR1 is LGHNA, CDR2 YNFKEQ, per germline. V lost 0 bases to trimming and J lost 4 bases; unmatched junction nucleotides: 6. CDR3 amino acids: CASSQDRDRSYNEQFF. CDR3 coding DNA: TGTGCCAGCAGCCAAGATAGGGACAGATCATACAATGAGCAGTTCTTC.

The chain links TRBV27 to TRBJ2-2; D gene unclear. Between the trimmed V and J ends, which lost 1 base and 7 bases, there was a span of 7 bases. This CDR3 comprises 13 residues. In germline, CDR1 is MNHEY, CDR2 SMNVEV (reference sequence). The CDR3 sequence: CASSLFTDGELFF. The CDR3 DNA sequence: TGTGCCAGCAGTTTATTCACTGACGGGGAGCTGTTTTTT.

This clone was recorded once. This rearrangement joins TRBV7-7 to TRBJ2-5, with TRBD2 identical over 13 bases. This CDR3 has 16 residues. J was trimmed by 5 bases and V by 5 bases; bases with no gene match: 8. Germline loops: CDR1 SSHAT, CDR2 FNYEAQ (reference sequence). CDR3 sequence reads: CASSPRTSGSRETQYF. The DNA of the CDR3 is TGTGCCAGCAGCCCACGGACTAGCGGGAGCAGGGAGACCCAGTACTTC. Full variable domain (rest looked up from reference TRBV7-7 and TRBJ2-5): GAGVSQSPRYKVTKRGQDVTLRCDPISSHATLYWYQQALGQGPEFLTYFNYEAQPDKSGLPSDRFSAERPEGSISTLTIQRTEQRDSAMYRCASSPRTSGSRETQYFGPGTRLLVL.

The chain joins TRBV7-2 to TRBJ2-1; no clear D. This CDR3 has 15 residues. In germline, CDR1 is SGHTA, CDR2 FQGNSA. Between the trimmed V and J ends, which lost 1 base and 7 bases, there was a span of 14 bases. The CDR3 loop is CASSLDGLAVNEQFF. In nucleotides, the CDR3 is TGTGCCAGCAGCTTAGATGGCCTGGCCGTAAATGAGCAGTTCTTC.

The chain has TRBV6-5 and TRBJ1-2, with 7 bases identical to TRBD1. The trim removed 4 bases at V and 1 base at J, leaving 6 bases unmatched. CDR1 and CDR2 (germline): MNHEY, SVGAGI. This CDR3 spans 15 amino acids. The CDR3 region is CASSFRQGNNYGYTF. The CDR3 DNA reads as TGTGCCAGCAGTTTCAGACAGGGCAATAACTATGGCTACACCTTC.

This rearrangement joins TRBV11-2 to TRBJ2-1; TRBD2 agrees at 7 bases. The CDR3 runs 12 residues. Germline CDR1 and CDR2: SGHAT and FQNNGV. V was pared by 11 bases and J by 11 bases, with 12 bases of the junction left unmatched. CDR3 bases: TGTGCCTCGAGGGAGGGAGACCCTAAGCAGTTCTTC. Translating it yields CASREGDPKQFF.

The chain is built from TRBV23-1 and TRBJ2-5; D possibly corresponds to TRBD2 (6 bases). TRBV23-1 is annotated as an ORF whose role is uncertain. The CDR3 has 15 amino acids. The ends were cut back, 4 bases at V and 6 bases at J, with 18 bases in the middle. DNA for the CDR3: TGCGCCAGCAGTCTCACGACTAGAGCTTGGAAGACCCAGTACTTC. Translation gives CASSLTTRAWKTQYF.

The chain is built from TRBV15 and TRBJ2-1, with TRBD2 matching over 13 bases. Germline V gene sequence: CDR1 LNHNV, CDR2 YYDKDF (reference sequence). The CDR3 covers 14 residues. V shed 5 bases and J 10 bases; nucleotides not matched to a gene: 5. As DNA, the CDR3 is TGTGCCACCAGCGGGGGACTAGCGGGACGGGAGCAGTTCTTC. It specifies CATSGGLAGREQFF.

The chain couples TRBV19 to TRBJ1-2, with 9 bases aligning to TRBD1. V lost 7 bases to trimming and J lost 3 bases; unmatched junction nucleotides: 6. The CDR3 spans 14 residues. Germline CDR1 and CDR2: LNHDA and SQIVND (reference sequence). CDR3 DNA sequence: TGTGCCAGTACCCATTGGACAGGGGACTATGGCTACACCTTC. Protein: CASTHWTGDYGYTF.

The chain uses TRBV5-6 and TRBJ2-5; D is perhaps TRBD1 (5 bases). The ends were cut back, 4 bases at V and 3 bases at J, with 10 bases in the middle. Per the germline V gene, CDR1 is SGHDT and CDR2 is YYEEEE. The CDR3 is made up of 13 amino acids. CDR3 DNA sequence: TGTGCCAGCAGCCGAGACAGTGAAGAGACCCAGTACTTC. It translates to CASSRDSEETQYF.

There are a few counts of this clone. The genes are TRBV4-1 and TRBJ2-7; maybe TRBD1 (6 bases). Germline loops: CDR1 MGHRA, CDR2 YSYEKL. V dropped 1 base and J dropped 2 bases, with 15 bases sitting between them. The CDR3 contains 16 residues. DNA for the CDR3: TGCGCCAGCAGCCAAGGGCCCGGGACACTGACCTACGAGCAGTACTTC. Its protein product is CASSQGPGTLTYEQYF.

The rearrangement joins TRBV19 to TRBJ2-1, with 15 positions matching TRBD2. This CDR3 has 17 amino acids. J lost 7 bases, V lost 4 bases, and 8 bases had no gene match. Germline CDR1 is LNHDA and CDR2 is SQIVND (reference sequence). The CDR3 here is CASSTTGLAGGGNEQFF. In nucleotides, the CDR3 is TGTGCCAGTAGTACCACGGGACTAGCGGGGGGTGGGAATGAGCAGTTCTTC.

The rearrangement links TRBV28 to TRBJ1-2, with 7 bases matching TRBD1. Germline CDR1 reads MDHEN; CDR2 reads SYDVKM. This CDR3 spans 17 amino acids. The trim removed 2 bases at V and 4 bases at J, leaving 13 bases unmatched. CDR3 DNA sequence: TGTGCCAGCAGTTTAGTCTTTGAGACAGGGCCTGGCTATGGCTACACCTTC. Its protein product is CASSLVFETGPGYGYTF.

This sequence joins TRBV10-3 and TRBJ2-1, with 7 positions matching TRBD2. From germline, CDR1 is ENHRY and CDR2 SYGVKD. The J segment lost 8 bases and the V segment lost 11 bases, leaving 9 bases of the junction unmatched. There are 12 residues in the CDR3. The CDR3 protein is CALGEGGDEQFF. As DNA, the CDR3 is TGTGCCCTGGGGGAGGGCGGAGATGAGCAGTTCTTC.

About this clone itself: One junction end disagrees with the germline gene, perhaps due to a read error. V is TRBV28 and J is TRBJ1-2, with D possibly TRBD1 on 5 matching bases. The germline gives CDR1 MDHEN, CDR2 SYDVKM. There are 14 residues in the CDR3. The DNA for the CDR3 is TGTGCCAGCAGCCTGCAACTTCGGGACTATGGCTACTCCTTC. This codes for CASSLQLRDYGYSF.

The V and J genes are TRBV2 and TRBJ2-1; D is perhaps TRBD2 (5 bases). Germline-derived CDR1 and CDR2 are SNHLY and FYNNEI. The CDR3 spans 15 residues. Trimming cost V 8 bases and J 4 bases, with 18 bases left between them. This CDR3 reads CASPTRAGLYNEQFF. CDR3 nucleotide sequence: TGTGCCAGCCCCACGAGGGCCGGATTATACAATGAGCAGTTCTTC.

The J gene is TRBJ2-3, the V gene TRBV27, with D possibly matching TRBD2 (5 bases). V lost 7 bases, J lost 0 bases, and 11 bases lay in between. CDR3 length: 14 amino acids. The V gene's germline CDR1 is MNHEY and CDR2 SMNVEV (reference sequence). DNA of the CDR3: TGTGCCAGCAACAAGGGCGGGAGCACAGATACGCAGTATTTT. This encodes CASNKGGSTDTQYF.

The genes are TRBV29-1 and TRBJ1-2; 7 positions agree with TRBD1. Germline assignment: CDR1 SQVTM and CDR2 ANQGSEA. This CDR3 has 14 residues. V lost 6 bases to trimming and J lost 4 bases; unmatched junction nucleotides: 11. CDR3 in amino acids: CSVSLGRDSYGYTF. The CDR3 DNA reads as TGCAGCGTAAGCCTCGGCCGGGACAGCTATGGCTACACCTTC.

Relative to its sample, this clone is medium-sized. This chain uses TRBV2 with TRBJ1-4, with D perhaps matching TRBD1 (6 bases). V was clipped by 7 bases and J by 3 bases, with 15 bases between them. The germline gives CDR1 SNHLY, CDR2 FYNNEI. This CDR3 is 15 amino acids long. CDR3 sequence: CASKLTGGSNEKLFF. CDR3 nucleotides: TGTGCCAGCAAGCTGACAGGAGGATCTAATGAAAAACTGTTTTTT. Using reference TRBV2 and TRBJ1-4 for the parts outside the CDR3, the full variable domain is EPEVTQTPSHQVTQMGQEVILRCVPISNHLYFYWYRQILGQKVEFLVSFYNNEISEKSEIFDDQFSVERPDGSNFTLKIRSTKLEDSAMYFCASKLTGGSNEKLFFGSGTQLSVL.

The sample holds one count of this clone. The chain has TRBV7-8 and TRBJ1-2, with TRBD1 identical over 9 bases. There are 13 residues in the CDR3. Trimming at V came to 1 base and at J to 8 bases, leaving 2 bases not matched to a gene. Germline lookup yields CDR1 SGHVS and CDR2 FQNEAQ. The CDR3 DNA sequence: TGTGCCAGCAGCTTAGAGGACAGGGGAGGCTACACCTTC. It yields the protein CASSLEDRGGYTF.

The V and J genes are TRBV5-1 and TRBJ2-7; TRBD2 matches 7 bases. This CDR3 spans 15 amino acids. The J segment lost 7 bases and the V segment lost 0 bases, leaving 10 bases of the junction unmatched. From germline, CDR1 is SGHRS and CDR2 YFSETQ. The CDR3 spells CASSLAPSGSGEQYF. CDR3 bases: TGCGCCAGCAGCTTGGCCCCTAGCGGTTCCGGGGAGCAGTACTTC.

The J gene is TRBJ2-5, the V gene TRBV5-1; TRBD2 matches at 15 bases. This CDR3 has 18 amino acids. CDR1 and CDR2 (germline): SGHRS, YFSETQ. V was pared by 0 bases and J by 3 bases, with 6 bases of the junction left unmatched. CDR3 amino acids: CASSLGLGLAGGKETQYF. The DNA of the CDR3 is TGCGCCAGCAGCTTGGGCCTGGGACTAGCGGGAGGTAAAGAGACCCAGTACTTC. The whole variable domain, filled in from reference TRBV5-1 and TRBJ2-5, reads KAGVTQTPRYLIKTRGQQVTLSCSPISGHRSVSWYQQTPGQGLQFLFEYFSETQRNKGNFPGRFSGRQFSNSRSEMNVSTLELGDSALYLCASSLGLGLAGGKETQYFGPGTRLLVL.

The chain combines TRBV18 with TRBJ2-7; 14 bases match TRBD2. The CDR3 loop spans 17 amino acids. V gave up 0 bases and J gave up 6 bases; unmatched junction bases: 7. The germline V gene has CDR1 KGHSH and CDR2 LQKENI. The CDR3 loop reads CASSPPGTSGRGSEQYF. In DNA form, the CDR3 reads TGTGCCAGCTCACCACCCGGGACTAGCGGGAGAGGAAGCGAGCAGTACTTC. The complete variable domain, with remaining parts taken from reference TRBV18 and TRBJ2-7, reads NAGVMQNPRHLVRRRGQEARLRCSPMKGHSHVYWYRQLPEEGLKFMVYLQKENIIDESGMPKERFSAEFPKEGPSILRIQQVVRGDSAAYFCASSPPGTSGRGSEQYFGPGTRLTVT.

The chain combines TRBV7-9 with TRBJ2-5; tentatively, D is TRBD1 (6 bases). Trimming cost V 3 bases and J 2 bases, with 7 bases left between them. Germline values: CDR1 SEHNR, CDR2 FQNEAQ (reference sequence). The CDR3 is made up of 13 amino acids. This CDR3 reads CASSFTGQETQYF. The CDR3 bases are TGTGCCAGCAGCTTCACAGGGCAAGAGACCCAGTACTTC.